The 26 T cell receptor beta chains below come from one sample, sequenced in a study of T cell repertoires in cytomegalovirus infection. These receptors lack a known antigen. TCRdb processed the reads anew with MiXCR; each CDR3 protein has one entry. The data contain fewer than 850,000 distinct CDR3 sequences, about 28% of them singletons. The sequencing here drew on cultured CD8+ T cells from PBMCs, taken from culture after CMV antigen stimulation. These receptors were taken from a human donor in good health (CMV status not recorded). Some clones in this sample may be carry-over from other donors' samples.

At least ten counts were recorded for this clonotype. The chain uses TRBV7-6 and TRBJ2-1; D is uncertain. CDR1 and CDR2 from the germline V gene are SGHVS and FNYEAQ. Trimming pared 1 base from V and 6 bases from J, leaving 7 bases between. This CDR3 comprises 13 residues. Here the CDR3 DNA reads TGTGCCAGCAGCTTAGGGGCAGGCAATGAGCAGTTCTTC. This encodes CASSLGAGNEQFF.

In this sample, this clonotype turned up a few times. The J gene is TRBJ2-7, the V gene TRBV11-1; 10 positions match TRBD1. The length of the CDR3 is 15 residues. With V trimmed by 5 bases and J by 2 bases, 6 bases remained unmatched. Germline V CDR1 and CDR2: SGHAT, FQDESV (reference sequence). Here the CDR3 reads CASSVTGTGAYEQYF. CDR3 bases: TGTGCCAGCAGCGTAACCGGGACAGGGGCCTACGAGCAGTACTTC.

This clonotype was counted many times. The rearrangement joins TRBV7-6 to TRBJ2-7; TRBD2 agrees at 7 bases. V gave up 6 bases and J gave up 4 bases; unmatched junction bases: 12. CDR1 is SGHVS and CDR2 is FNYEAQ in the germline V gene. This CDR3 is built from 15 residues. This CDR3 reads CASSGDYRGGYEQYF. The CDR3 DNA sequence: TGTGCCAGCAGTGGCGACTACCGCGGGGGTTACGAGCAGTACTTC.

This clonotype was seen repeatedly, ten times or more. Here the CDR3 DNA reads TGTGCCAGCAGCCAACAGGGATCAGGGGAGCTGTTTTTT. As protein: CASSQQGSGELFF. V usage is TRBV7-6 and J usage is TRBJ2-2, with D perhaps matching TRBD1 (6 bases). Germline V lookup: CDR1 SGHVS, CDR2 FNYEAQ. This CDR3 comprises 13 residues. The germline V and J ends were trimmed by 5 bases and 8 bases, with 12 bases remaining between them.

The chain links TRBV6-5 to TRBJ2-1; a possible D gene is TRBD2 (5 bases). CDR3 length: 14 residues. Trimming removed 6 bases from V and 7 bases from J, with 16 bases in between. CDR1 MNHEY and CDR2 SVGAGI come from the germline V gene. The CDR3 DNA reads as TGTGCCAGCAGGGGAGCGAGGTTGGAAAATGAGCAGTTCTTC. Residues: CASRGARLENEQFF.

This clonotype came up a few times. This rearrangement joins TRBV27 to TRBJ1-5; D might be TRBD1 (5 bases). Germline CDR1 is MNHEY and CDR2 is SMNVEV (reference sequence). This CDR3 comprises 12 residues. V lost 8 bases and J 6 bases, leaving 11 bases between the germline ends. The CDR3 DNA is TGTGCCAGCGGAGAGGGGTCTCAGCCCCAGCATTTT. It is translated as CASGEGSQPQHF.

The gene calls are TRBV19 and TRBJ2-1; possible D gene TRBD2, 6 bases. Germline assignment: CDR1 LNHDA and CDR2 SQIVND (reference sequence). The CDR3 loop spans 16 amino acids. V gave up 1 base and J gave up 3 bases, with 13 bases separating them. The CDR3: CASSIAPGESYNEQFF. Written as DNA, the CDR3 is TGTGCCAGTAGTATAGCCCCGGGGGAGAGCTACAATGAGCAGTTCTTC.

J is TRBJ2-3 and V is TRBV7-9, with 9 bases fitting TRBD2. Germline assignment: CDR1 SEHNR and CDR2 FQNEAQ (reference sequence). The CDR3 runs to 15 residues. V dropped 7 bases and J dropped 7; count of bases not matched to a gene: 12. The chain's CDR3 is CASISPAGGMYTQYF. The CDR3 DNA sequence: TGTGCCAGCATCTCCCCGGCGGGGGGGATGTATACGCAGTATTTT.

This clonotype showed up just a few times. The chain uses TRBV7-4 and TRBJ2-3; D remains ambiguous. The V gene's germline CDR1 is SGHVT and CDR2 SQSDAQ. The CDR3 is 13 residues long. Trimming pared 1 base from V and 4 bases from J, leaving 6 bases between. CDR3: CASSLELPDTQYF. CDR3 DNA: TGTGCCAGCAGCTTAGAACTCCCAGATACGCAGTATTTT.

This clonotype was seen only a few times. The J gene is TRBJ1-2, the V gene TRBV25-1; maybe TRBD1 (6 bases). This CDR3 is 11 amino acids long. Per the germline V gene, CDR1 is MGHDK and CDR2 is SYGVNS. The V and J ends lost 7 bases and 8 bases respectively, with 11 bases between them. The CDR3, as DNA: TGTGCCAGCAAACAGGGTCTCGGCTACACCTTC. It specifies CASKQGLGYTF.

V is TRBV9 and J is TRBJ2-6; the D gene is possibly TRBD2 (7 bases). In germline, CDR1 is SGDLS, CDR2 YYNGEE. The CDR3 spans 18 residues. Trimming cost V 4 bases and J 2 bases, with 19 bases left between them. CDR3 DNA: TGTGCCAGCAGCCCCCGGGGGGTCGGGGGGCCTGGGGCCAACGTCCTGACTTTC. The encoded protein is CASSPRGVGGPGANVLTF. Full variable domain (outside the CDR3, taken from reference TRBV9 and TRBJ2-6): DSGVTQTPKHLITATGQRVTLRCSPRSGDLSVYWYQQSLDQGLQFLIQYYNGEERAKGNILERFSAQQFPDLHSELNLSSLELGDSALYFCASSPRGVGGPGANVLTFGAGSRLTVL.

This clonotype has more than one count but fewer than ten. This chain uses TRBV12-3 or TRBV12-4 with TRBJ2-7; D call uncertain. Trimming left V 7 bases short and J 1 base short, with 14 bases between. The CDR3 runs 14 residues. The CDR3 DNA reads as TGTGCCAGCAACCTCTTGGACGGTTCCTACGAGCAGTACTTC. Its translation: CASNLLDGSYEQYF.

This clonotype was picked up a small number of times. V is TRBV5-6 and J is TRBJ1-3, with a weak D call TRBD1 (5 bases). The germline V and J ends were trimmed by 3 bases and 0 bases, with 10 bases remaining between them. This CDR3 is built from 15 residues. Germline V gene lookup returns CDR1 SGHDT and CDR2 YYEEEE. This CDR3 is CASSSRGISGNTIYF. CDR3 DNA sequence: TGTGCCAGCAGCTCTAGGGGTATCTCTGGAAACACCATATATTTT.

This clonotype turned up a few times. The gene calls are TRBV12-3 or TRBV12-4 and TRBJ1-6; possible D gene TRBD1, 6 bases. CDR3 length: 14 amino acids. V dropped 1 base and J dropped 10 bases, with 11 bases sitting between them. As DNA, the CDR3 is TGTGCCAGCAGTTTAGTGGCAGGGGAATCACCCCTCCACTTT. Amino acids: CASSLVAGESPLHF.

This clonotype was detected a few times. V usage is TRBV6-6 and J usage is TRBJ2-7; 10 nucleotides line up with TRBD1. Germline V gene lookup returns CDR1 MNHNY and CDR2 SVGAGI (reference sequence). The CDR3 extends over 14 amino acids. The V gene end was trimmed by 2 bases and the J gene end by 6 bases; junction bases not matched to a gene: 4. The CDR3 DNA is TGTGCCAGCAGTTACGACAGGGGGCAAGGCGAGCAGTACGTC. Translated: CASSYDRGQGEQYV.

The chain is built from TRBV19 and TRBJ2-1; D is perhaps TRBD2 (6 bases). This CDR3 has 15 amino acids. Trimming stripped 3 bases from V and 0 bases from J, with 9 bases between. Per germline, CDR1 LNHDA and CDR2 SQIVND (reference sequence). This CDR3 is CASSMMEGSYNEQFF. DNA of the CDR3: TGTGCCAGTAGTATGATGGAGGGCTCCTACAATGAGCAGTTCTTC.

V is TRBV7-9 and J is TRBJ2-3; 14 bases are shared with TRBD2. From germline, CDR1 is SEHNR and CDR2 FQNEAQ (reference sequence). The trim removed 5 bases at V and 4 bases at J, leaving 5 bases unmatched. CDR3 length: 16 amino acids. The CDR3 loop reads CASSLPTSGGADTQYF. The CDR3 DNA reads TGTGCCAGCAGCCTCCCGACTAGCGGGGGGGCAGATACGCAGTATTTT.

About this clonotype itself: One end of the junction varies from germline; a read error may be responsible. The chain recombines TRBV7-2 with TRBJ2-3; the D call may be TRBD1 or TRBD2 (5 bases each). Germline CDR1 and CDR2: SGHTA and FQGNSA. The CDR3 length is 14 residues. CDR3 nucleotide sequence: TGTGCCAGCAGCTTCGAGGGGAGCACAGATATGCAGTATTTT. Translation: CASSFEGSTDMQYF.

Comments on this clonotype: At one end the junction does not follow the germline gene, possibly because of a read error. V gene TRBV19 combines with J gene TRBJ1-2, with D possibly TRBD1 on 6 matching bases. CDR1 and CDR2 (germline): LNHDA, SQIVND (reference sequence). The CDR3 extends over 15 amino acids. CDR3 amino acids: CASTLLGHLNYGYTF. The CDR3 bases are TGTGCGAGTACCCTACTGGGACATTTGAACTATGGCTACACCTTC. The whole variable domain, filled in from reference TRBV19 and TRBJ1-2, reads DGGITQSPKYLFRKEGQNVTLSCEQNLNHDAMYWYRQDPGQGLRLIYYSQIVNDFQKGDIAEGYSVSREKKESFPLTVTSAQKNPTAFYLCASTLLGHLNYGYTFGSGTRLTVV.

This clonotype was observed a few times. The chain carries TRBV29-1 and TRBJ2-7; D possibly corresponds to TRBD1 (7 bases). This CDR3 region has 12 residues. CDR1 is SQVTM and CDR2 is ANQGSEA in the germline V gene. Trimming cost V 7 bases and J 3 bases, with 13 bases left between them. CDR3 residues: CSAGDSNYEQYF. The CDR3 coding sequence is TGCAGCGCGGGGGACAGCAACTACGAGCAGTACTTC.

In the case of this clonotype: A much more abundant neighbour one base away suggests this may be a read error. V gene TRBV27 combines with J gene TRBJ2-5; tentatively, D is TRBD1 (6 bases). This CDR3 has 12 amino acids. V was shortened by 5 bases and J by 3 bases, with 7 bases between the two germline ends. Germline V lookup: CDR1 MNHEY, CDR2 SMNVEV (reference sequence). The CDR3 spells CASSGTKETQYF. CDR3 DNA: TGTGCCAGCAGTGGGACAAAAGAGACCCAGTACTTC.

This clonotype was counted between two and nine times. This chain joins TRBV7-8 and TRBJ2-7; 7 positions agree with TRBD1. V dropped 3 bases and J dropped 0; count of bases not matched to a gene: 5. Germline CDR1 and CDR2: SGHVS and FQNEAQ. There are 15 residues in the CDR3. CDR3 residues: CASSLYRGSSYEQYF. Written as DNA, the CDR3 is TGTGCCAGCAGCTTGTACAGGGGAAGCTCCTACGAGCAGTACTTC. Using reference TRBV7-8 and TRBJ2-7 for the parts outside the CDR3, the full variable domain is GAGVSQSPRYKVAKRGQDVALRCDPISGHVSLFWYQQALGQGPEFLTYFQNEAQLDKSGLPSDRFFAERPEGSVSTLKIQRTQQEDSAVYLCASSLYRGSSYEQYFGPGTRLTVT.

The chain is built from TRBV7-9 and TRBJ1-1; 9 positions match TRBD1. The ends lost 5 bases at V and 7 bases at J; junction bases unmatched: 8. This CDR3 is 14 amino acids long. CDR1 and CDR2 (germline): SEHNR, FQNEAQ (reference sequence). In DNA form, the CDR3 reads TGTGCCAGCAGCGGGGAGGGACAGGGTTTTGAAGCTTTCTTT. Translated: CASSGEGQGFEAFF.

The CDR3: CASTLGDYLYNEQFF. CDR3 in DNA: TGTGCCAGCACCCTCGGGGACTATCTATACAATGAGCAGTTCTTC. V gene TRBV12-3 or TRBV12-4 combines with J gene TRBJ2-1; 7 nucleotides match TRBD2. This CDR3 contains 15 residues. V lost 7 bases, J lost 4 bases, and 10 bases stayed unmatched.

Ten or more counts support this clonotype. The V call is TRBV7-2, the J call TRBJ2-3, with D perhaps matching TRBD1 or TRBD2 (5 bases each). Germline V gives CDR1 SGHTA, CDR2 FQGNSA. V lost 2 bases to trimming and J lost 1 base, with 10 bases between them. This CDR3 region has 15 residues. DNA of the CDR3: TGTGCCAGCAGCTTAATGGGGCGGGGCACAGATACGCAGTATTTT. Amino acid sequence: CASSLMGRGTDTQYF.

CDR3 sequence reads: CASSGGTEGYEQYV. CDR3 coding DNA: TGTGCCAGCAGTGGGGGGACAGAGGGATACGAGCAGTACGTC. This sequence joins TRBV6-4 and TRBJ2-7; 7 bases fit TRBD1. The CDR3 is 14 residues long. The germline CDR1 and CDR2 sequences are MRHNA and SNTAGT. V lost 4 bases and J lost 4; bases outside the gene matches: 7.